These 29 T cell receptor beta chains originate from one sample sequenced in a study of T cell responses to AZD1222 COVID-19 vaccine. Generated by immunoSEQ multiplex PCR, the TCRdb table keeps only in-frame clones and is missing some. This table has 100,000 to 150,000 clones, 90% appearing once. The specimen comprised peripheral blood, sampled on day 0 of AZD1222 vaccination. The receptors originated from an adult in good health.

This clone was recorded only once. The chain employs TRBV6-5 and TRBJ2-7; 8 positions match TRBD1. V gave up 2 bases and J gave up 3 bases; unmatched junction bases: 6. CDR1 and CDR2 (germline): MNHEY, SVGAGI. CDR3 length equals 15 residues. The CDR3 sequence: CASSYGRGPFYEQYF. In nucleotides, the CDR3 is TGTGCCAGCAGTTACGGCAGGGGGCCTTTCTACGAGCAGTACTTC.

This chain connects TRBV7-9 to TRBJ2-3; D uncertain. Trimming cost V 2 bases and J 1 base, with 10 bases left between them. CDR1 and CDR2 (germline): SEHNR, FQNEAQ (reference sequence). This CDR3 is built from 15 residues. Here the CDR3 reads CASSLSSRGTDTQYF. DNA for the CDR3: TGTGCCAGCAGCTTATCCTCACGGGGCACAGATACGCAGTATTTT. Full variable domain (missing parts from reference TRBV7-9 and TRBJ2-3): DTGVSQNPRHKITKRGQNVTFRCDPISEHNRLYWYRQTLGQGPEFLTYFQNEAQLEKSRLLSDRFSAERPKGSFSTLEIQRTEQGDSAMYLCASSLSSRGTDTQYFGPGTRLTVL.

The chain carries TRBV29-1 and TRBJ1-2, with D possibly being TRBD1 (5 bases). Germline lookup yields CDR1 SQVTM and CDR2 ANQGSEA. CDR3 length equals 12 residues. Trimming stripped 7 bases from V and 1 base from J, with 10 bases between. CDR3 loop: CSAGGGNYGYTF. CDR3 nucleotides: TGCAGCGCTGGGGGGGGTAACTATGGCTACACCTTC.

V usage is TRBV9 and J usage is TRBJ2-1; D is uncertain. Germline CDR1 and CDR2: SGDLS and YYNGEE. V lost 0 bases to trimming and J lost 9 bases, with 4 bases between them. CDR3 length: 11 amino acids. The CDR3 loop reads CASSVAGEQFF. The CDR3 DNA reads as TGTGCCAGCAGCGTAGCAGGTGAGCAGTTCTTC.

This clone appeared a single time. The J gene is TRBJ1-4, the V gene TRBV3-1 (or the pseudogene TRBV3-2), with TRBD1 matching over 7 bases. The germline V gene has CDR1 LGHDT and CDR2 YNNKEL (reference sequence). After removal of 4 bases from V and 3 bases from J, the junction contained 5 bases not matched to a gene. The CDR3 length is 15 residues. CDR3: CASSPGDSPNEKLFF. CDR3 DNA sequence: TGTGCCAGCAGCCCTGGGGACAGTCCTAATGAAAAACTGTTTTTT.

V gene TRBV4-1 combines with J gene TRBJ2-7, with 9 bases lining up with TRBD2. Trimming at V came to 4 bases and at J to 2 bases, leaving 9 bases not matched to a gene. The CDR3 runs 16 residues. The germline V gene encodes CDR1 MGHRA and CDR2 YSYEKL. The CDR3 here is CASSLIAGDGPYEQYF. The CDR3 DNA is TGCGCCAGCAGCCTAATAGCGGGAGATGGCCCCTACGAGCAGTACTTC.

This chain connects TRBV5-1 to TRBJ2-1; 9 nucleotides agree with TRBD1. With 1 base clipped from V and 6 bases from J, the junction kept 5 bases outside the gene matches. The CDR3 contains 15 residues. Germline V CDR1 and CDR2: SGHRS, YFSETQ. CDR3 amino acids: CASSLRDREVNEQFF. The DNA for the CDR3 is TGCGCCAGCAGCTTGAGGGACAGGGAAGTCAATGAGCAGTTCTTC.

J is TRBJ1-5 and V is TRBV6-2 or TRBV6-3; D possibly corresponds to TRBD1 (5 bases). V dropped 2 bases and J dropped 0 bases, with 8 bases sitting between them. Germline assignment: CDR1 MNHEY and CDR2 SVGEGT. This CDR3 comprises 15 residues. CDR3 residues: CASSYRGYSNQPQHF. The DNA of the CDR3 is TGTGCCAGCAGTTACAGGGGATATAGCAATCAGCCCCAGCATTTT.

Here the CDR3 reads CASSPGQPNTEAFF. The DNA of the CDR3 is TGTGCCAGCAGCCCGGGACAGCCGAACACTGAAGCTTTCTTT. The chain recombines TRBV3-1 (or the pseudogene TRBV3-2) with TRBJ1-1; 7 bases match TRBD1. J was trimmed by 1 base and V by 4 bases; bases with no gene match: 3. Per the germline V gene, CDR1 is LGHDT and CDR2 is YNNKEL (reference sequence). This CDR3 has 14 amino acids.

The CDR3: CSARSSNEQFF. The CDR3 DNA is TGCAGTGCTAGGAGCTCCAATGAGCAGTTCTTC. The gene calls are TRBV20-1 and TRBJ2-1; D unresolved. Trimming cost V 3 bases and J 6 bases, with 6 bases left between them. The CDR3 runs to 11 residues. The germline V gene encodes CDR1 DFQATT and CDR2 SNEGSKA (reference sequence).

The chain is built from TRBV1 and TRBJ1-5. TRBV1 is a documented pseudogene. The CDR3 length is 18 residues. The CDR3 DNA reads as TGCACCAGCAGCCAAGTTGCTCCGCGGATAGTTAGCAATCAGCCCCAGCATTTT. Amino acid sequence: CTSSQVAPRIVSNQPQHF.

The chain carries TRBV6-5 and TRBJ2-1, with D uncertain. CDR1 MNHEY and CDR2 SVGAGI come from the germline V gene. Trimming took off 7 bases at V and 6 bases at J, with 13 bases between the two ends. The CDR3 is 13 residues long. CDR3 loop: CASNVKGLNEQFF. The CDR3 DNA is TGTGCCAGCAACGTGAAAGGGCTCAATGAGCAGTTCTTC.

The V call is TRBV19, the J call TRBJ1-1, with D tentatively TRBD1 (5 bases). CDR3 length equals 16 residues. CDR1 LNHDA and CDR2 SQIVND come from the germline V gene (reference sequence). V was cut by 0 bases and J by 2 bases, with 13 bases left in between. DNA of the CDR3: TGTGCCAGTAGTATAGAGCCAGGGCGGACCAACACTGAAGCTTTCTTT. Translated: CASSIEPGRTNTEAFF.

V usage is TRBV4-1 and J usage is TRBJ1-4; D not certain. In germline, CDR1 is MGHRA, CDR2 YSYEKL. The V end lost 1 base, the J end lost 0 bases, and 9 bases lay between the germline ends. The CDR3 is 16 amino acids. The CDR3 here is CASSQVAWATNEKLFF. The CDR3 DNA follows: TGCGCCAGCAGCCAAGTGGCATGGGCAACTAATGAAAAACTGTTTTTT.

The table lists this clone with a few counts. V is TRBV29-1 and J is TRBJ2-1, with 14 nucleotides matching TRBD2. The V segment lost 7 bases and the J segment 13 bases; nucleotides outside the gene matches: 3. The CDR3 covers 11 residues. Germline CDR1 SQVTM, CDR2 ANQGSEA. In DNA, the CDR3 is TGCAGCGGGGGACTAGCGGGAGTCCAGTTCTTC. Residues: CSGGLAGVQFF.

This chain links TRBV6-1 with TRBJ2-6; D unclear. CDR3 length: 16 residues. The germline V gene encodes CDR1 MNHNS and CDR2 SASEGT. Trimming shortened V by 4 bases and J by 4 bases, and 14 bases separated the two germline ends. The CDR3 reads CASSVRRSTGANVLTF. Here the CDR3 DNA reads TGTGCCAGCAGTGTGCGGCGTTCGACAGGGGCCAACGTCCTGACTTTC.

The J gene is TRBJ1-1, the V gene TRBV29-1; 7 positions match TRBD1. V lost 5 bases and J lost 5; bases outside the gene matches: 8. The CDR3 spans 13 residues. From germline, CDR1 is SQVTM and CDR2 ANQGSEA. The DNA for the CDR3 is TGCAGCGTTTCGACAGGGTTTTGGACTGAAGCTTTCTTT. Translating it yields CSVSTGFWTEAFF.

This sequence joins TRBV6-5 and TRBJ2-6, with TRBD1 as a possible D gene (5 bases). CDR3 size: 15 residues. CDR1 MNHEY and CDR2 SVGAGI come from the germline V gene. V lost 2 bases and J lost 0, with 5 bases in between. CDR3: CASSYRGSGANVLTF. DNA of the CDR3: TGTGCCAGCAGTTACAGGGGCTCTGGGGCCAACGTCCTGACTTTC.

V is TRBV19 and J is TRBJ2-7, with 13 positions matching TRBD2. This CDR3 comprises 15 residues. V was clipped by 5 bases and J by 4 bases; unmatched bases: 5. CDR1 is LNHDA and CDR2 is SQIVND in the germline V gene (reference sequence). CDR3: CASSHPGLAGYEQYF. CDR3 nucleotides: TGTGCCAGTAGTCACCCGGGACTAGCGGGATACGAGCAGTACTTC. The full variable domain, completed using reference TRBV19 and TRBJ2-7, is DGGITQSPKYLFRKEGQNVTLSCEQNLNHDAMYWYRQDPGQGLRLIYYSQIVNDFQKGDIAEGYSVSREKKESFPLTVTSAQKNPTAFYLCASSHPGLAGYEQYFGPGTRLTVT.

The rearrangement links TRBV11-2 to TRBJ2-3; tentatively, D is TRBD1 (5 bases). The germline CDR1 and CDR2 sequences are SGHAT and FQNNGV. This CDR3 contains 13 residues. Trimming left V 4 bases short and J 4 bases short, with 9 bases between. CDR3 nucleotide sequence: TGTGCCAGCAGCTCCAGGGCGGCAGATACGCAGTATTTT. This gives the protein CASSSRAADTQYF.

V gene TRBV5-1 combines with J gene TRBJ2-3; no clear D. The CDR3 is 14 residues long. The germline gives CDR1 SGHRS, CDR2 YFSETQ. Between the trimmed V and J ends, which lost 1 base and 3 bases, there was a span of 9 bases. CDR3 amino acids: CASSLRAETDTQYF. CDR3 nucleotides: TGCGCCAGCAGCTTGAGGGCAGAGACAGATACGCAGTATTTT.

This sequence joins TRBV29-1 and TRBJ2-7; no firm D call. The germline V gene encodes CDR1 SQVTM and CDR2 ANQGSEA. V was trimmed by 4 bases and J by 1 base, leaving 11 bases between them. The CDR3 is made up of 13 amino acids. The CDR3 protein is CSVVGGISYEQYF. The CDR3, as DNA: TGCAGCGTTGTAGGTGGGATTTCCTACGAGCAGTACTTC.

The chain employs TRBV28 and TRBJ1-2, with 7 bases identical to TRBD1. The CDR3 consists of 13 residues. The germline gives CDR1 MDHEN, CDR2 SYDVKM. The V segment lost 3 bases and the J segment 4 bases; nucleotides outside the gene matches: 2. The CDR3 nucleotides read TGTGCCAGCAGTTTGTACAGGGGCTATGGCTACACCTTC. As protein: CASSLYRGYGYTF.

The chain is built from TRBV5-1 and TRBJ2-1; 10 nucleotides line up with TRBD2. V dropped 4 bases and J dropped 6; count of bases not matched to a gene: 7. The CDR3 loop spans 15 amino acids. The germline CDR1 and CDR2 sequences are SGHRS and YFSETQ. CDR3 sequence reads: CASSLAGARINEQFF. Here the CDR3 DNA reads TGCGCCAGCAGCCTAGCGGGAGCTCGTATCAATGAGCAGTTCTTC.

J is TRBJ1-5 and V is TRBV6-1; the D gene is possibly TRBD1 (5 bases). Germline assignment: CDR1 MNHNS and CDR2 SASEGT. Trimming stripped 4 bases from V and 1 base from J, with 17 bases between. The CDR3 is 17 amino acids. CDR3 bases: TGTGCCAGCAGTGCGGGGACGCCGGGGGAAAGCAATCAGCCCCAGCATTTT. Translation: CASSAGTPGESNQPQHF.

V and J are TRBV18 and TRBJ2-1; TRBD1 agrees at 7 bases. Germline CDR1 is KGHSH and CDR2 is LQKENI. The CDR3 extends over 14 amino acids. Unmatched junction bases numbered 7, after V lost 4 bases and J lost 7 bases. This CDR3 reads CASSQGAGVNEQFF. The CDR3 DNA reads TGTGCCAGCTCACAGGGGGCGGGCGTGAATGAGCAGTTCTTC.

Comments on this clone: Germline and junction disagree at one end, which may indicate a read error. The rearrangement links TRBV28 to TRBJ1-1; D is undetermined. CDR3 length: 13 amino acids. The germline CDR1 and CDR2 sequences are MDHEN and SYDVKM. The CDR3 nucleotides are TGTGCCAGCAGTTTAATCGCACCTTTAGACGTAGTCTTT. Protein sequence: CASSLIAPLDVVF.

V is TRBV9 and J is TRBJ1-2, with D possibly being TRBD1 (6 bases). Trimming left V 3 bases short and J 8 bases short, with 11 bases between. CDR1 is SGDLS, CDR2 YYNGEE, per germline. This CDR3 is built from 12 residues. CDR3 nucleotide sequence: TGTGCCAGCAGCGACAGGGTTTGGGGCTACACCTTC. This gives the protein CASSDRVWGYTF. The full variable domain, rest sourced from reference TRBV9 and TRBJ1-2, is DSGVTQTPKHLITATGQRVTLRCSPRSGDLSVYWYQQSLDQGLQFLIQYYNGEERAKGNILERFSAQQFPDLHSELNLSSLELGDSALYFCASSDRVWGYTFGSGTRLTVV.

This chain connects TRBV21-1 to TRBJ1-2. TRBV21-1 counts as a pseudogene. The CDR3 runs to 16 residues. The CDR3 region has the DNA TGTGCCGCCCGTCTACGTCGAGTGACGGATAACTATGGCTACACCTTC. This translates into CAARLRRVTDNYGYTF.